This T cell receptor beta chain was found in a study of blood T cell repertoires in COVID-19. Sequencing was performed with immunoSEQ multiplex PCR; in TCRdb, only in-frame clones are kept and a portion is missing. The sample lists 45,000 to 60,000 clones, about three quarters seen once, with 15% in the top ten. CDR3 length: 15 amino acids. Trimming cost V 5 bases and J 3 bases; bases outside gene matches: 7. CDR1 is PRHDT and CDR2 is FYEKMQ in the germline V gene (reference sequence). V gene TRBV13 combines with J gene TRBJ1-1, with 9 bases identical to TRBD1. The sequencing input was peripheral blood. The receptor comes from a human donor with active or convalescent COVID-19. The donor label of this sample is uncertain. In DNA form, the CDR3 reads TGTGCCAGCAGCCCGACAGGGGGGCAGGACACTGAAGCTTTCTTT. Translation gives CASSPTGGQDTEAFF.